Below, 6 T cell receptor beta chains from the same sample are listed, as sequenced in a study of chemoradiotherapy in HPV16-positive cancers. Sequenced by immunoSEQ multiplex PCR; TCRdb stores in-frame clones only, minus some. The sample includes about 5,000 clones, about 91% seen only once; the top ten take roughly 27%. Sequenced here: blood, sampled from a patient who underwent chemoradiotherapy. The receptors come from a human donor with HPV-associated anogenital cancer.

This clone was picked up a small number of times. The rearrangement links TRBV5-6 to TRBJ2-2, with a tentative D call TRBD1 (5 bases). V was trimmed by 0 bases and J by 0 bases, leaving 6 bases between them. CDR3 length: 15 amino acids. CDR1 is SGHDT and CDR2 is YYEEEE in the germline V gene. The CDR3 DNA sequence: TGTGCCAGCAGCTTGGTAGGGGCGAACACCGGGGAGCTGTTTTTT. This translates into CASSLVGANTGELFF. The complete variable domain, with remaining parts taken from reference TRBV5-6 and TRBJ2-2, reads DAGVTQSPTHLIKTRGQQVTLRCSPKSGHDTVSWYQQALGQGPQFIFQYYEEEERQRGNFPDRFSGHQFPNYSSELNVNALLLGDSALYLCASSLVGANTGELFFGEGSRLTVL.

The chain recombines TRBV6-5 with TRBJ2-5; 12 bases are shared with TRBD2. The CDR3 covers 16 residues. The trim removed 4 bases at V and 0 bases at J, leaving 3 bases unmatched. Germline V gives CDR1 MNHEY, CDR2 SVGAGI. CDR3 sequence: CASSWTSGTYQETQYF. CDR3 in DNA: TGTGCCAGCAGTTGGACTAGCGGGACCTACCAAGAGACCCAGTACTTC.

This clone showed up just a few times. The chain has TRBV7-9 and TRBJ1-5, with D possibly being TRBD1 (6 bases). The CDR3 spans 12 residues. Germline CDR1 and CDR2: SEHNR and FQNEAQ (reference sequence). The germline V and J ends were trimmed by 5 bases and 9 bases, with 11 bases remaining between them. CDR3 sequence (DNA): TGTGCCAGCAGCCCGGACAGTCGGCCCCAGCATTTT. As protein: CASSPDSRPQHF.

This chain joins TRBV6-6 and TRBJ2-2; D ambiguous. Germline V CDR1 and CDR2: MNHNY, SVGAGI (reference sequence). Trimming pared 2 bases from V and 5 bases from J, leaving 6 bases between. The CDR3 extends over 13 amino acids. The CDR3 is CASSYVVTGELFF. Here the CDR3 DNA reads TGTGCCAGCAGTTACGTAGTGACCGGGGAGCTGTTTTTT.

The rearrangement links TRBV19 to TRBJ2-7, with 7 bases fitting TRBD1. This CDR3 spans 16 amino acids. J was trimmed by 7 bases and V by 4 bases; bases with no gene match: 16. CDR1 and CDR2 from the germline V gene are LNHDA and SQIVND (reference sequence). The CDR3 loop reads CASSSRFDREMREQYF. CDR3 DNA: TGTGCCAGTAGTAGTCGATTCGACAGGGAGATGAGGGAGCAGTACTTC.

This sequence joins TRBV5-8 and TRBJ1-3; 8 bases map to TRBD1. This CDR3 comprises 17 residues. The germline gives CDR1 SGHTS, CDR2 YDEGEE. V gave up 4 bases and J gave up 3 bases; unmatched junction bases: 12. The CDR3, as DNA: TGTGCCAGCAGCCAATTCTTCGGACAGGGACGTGGAAACACCATATATTTT. Its translation: CASSQFFGQGRGNTIYF.